What follows is one T cell receptor beta chain and its context. This sample stems from a study of cytomegalovirus exposure and HLA in healthy donors. J was trimmed by 5 bases and V by 3 bases; bases with no gene match: 12. Germline V lookup: CDR1 SGDLS, CDR2 YYNGEE. The CDR3 covers 16 residues. The PCR made use of 60 Vbeta and 13 Jbeta primers. Measured with immunoSEQ multiplex PCR; TCRdb has only the in-frame clones, and not every one. Among about 160,000 clones listed, around four fifths were seen once. The rearrangement joins TRBV9 to TRBJ2-5, with 8 bases that match TRBD2. The receptor was isolated from a man aged 45-60 years in good health and CMV-seropositive. The material sequenced was PBMCs. The CDR3 loop reads CASSASGRGMGETQYF. The CDR3 DNA reads as TGTGCCAGCAGCGCAAGCGGGAGAGGGATGGGGGAGACCCAGTACTTC.